These T cell receptor beta chains were read from a single sample in a study of T cell repertoires in cytomegalovirus infection. Each CDR3 protein gets one entry after TCRdb re-called the reads with MiXCR. The sample consists of over 90,000 distinct CDR3 sequences, 15% to 20% of them appearing once. The sequenced sample was PBMCs. Receptor source: a human donor in good health (CMV status not recorded). Some clones in this sample may be carry-over from other donors' samples. The CDR3 runs from the conserved cysteine through the conserved F or W. D genes are given only for firm matches. For some rows the clone size is stated as once, few or many, or as a class when expanded; others skip it.

abundance	v_gene	d_gene	j_gene	CDR3aa	CDR3nt
many	TRBV7-2	NA	TRBJ2-4	CASSLDGGPQRGQYF	TGTGCCAGCAGCTTAGACGGGGGGCCCCAGAGGGGTCAGTACTTC
few	TRBV6-5	NA	TRBJ1-5	CASSYEQADGWPQHF	TGTGCCAGCAGTTACGAACAGGCCGACGGGTGGCCCCAGCATTTT
few	TRBV5-6	NA	TRBJ2-3	CASSLYYPMVTDTQYF	TGTGCCAGCAGCTTGTACTATCCGATGGTTACAGATACGCAGTATTTT
many	TRBV7-8	NA	TRBJ2-7	CASILGHGSYEQYF	TGTGCCAGCATCCTAGGTCATGGCTCCTACGAGCAGTACTTC
many	TRBV25-1	TRBD1	TRBJ1-2	CASSDRTGGSYGYTF	TGTGCCAGCAGTGATAGGACAGGGGGCTCCTATGGCTACACCTTC
NA	TRBV6-5	TRBD1	TRBJ1-4	CASSQTGWSGNEKLFF	TGTGCCAGCAGCCAGACAGGGTGGAGCGGTAATGAAAAACTGTTTTTT
many	TRBV7-3	NA	TRBJ2-2	CASSLNWAGELFF	TGTGCCAGCAGCTTAAATTGGGCCGGGGAGCTGTTTTTT
medium-sized	TRBV28	NA	TRBJ2-3	CASSFLAGTDTQYF	TGTGCCAGCAGTTTCTTAGCTGGGACAGATACGCAGTATTTT
NA	TRBV19	NA	TRBJ1-2	CASSIDRSGPGYTF	TGTGCCAGTAGTATAGATCGTTCCGGGCCGGGCTACACCTTC
many	TRBV7-2	TRBD2	TRBJ2-3	CASSFRAGGPKDTQYF	TGTGCCAGCAGCTTCCGAGCGGGGGGGCCCAAAGATACGCAGTATTTT
few	TRBV18	NA	TRBJ1-1	CASSPESTGITEAFF	TGTGCCAGCTCACCCGAATCTACAGGGATCACTGAAGCTTTCTTT
NA	TRBV7-2	NA	TRBJ2-2	CASRGDTGELFF	TGTGCCAGTAGAGGGGACACCGGGGAGCTGTTTTTT
many	TRBV15	NA	TRBJ2-1	CATSRDQVRVEQFF	TGTGCCACCAGCAGAGATCAGGTTCGGGTTGAGCAGTTCTTC
NA	TRBV29-1	TRBD1	TRBJ1-1	CSFEALDRAGPEAFF	TGCAGCTTTGAAGCCCTGGACAGGGCCGGCCCTGAAGCTTTCTTT
few	TRBV12-5	NA	TRBJ1-1	CASGLAQGFGENTEAFF	TGTGCTAGTGGTTTGGCTCAGGGGTTCGGAGAGAACACTGAAGCTTTCTTT
many	TRBV7-2	NA	TRBJ1-5	CASSWTGNQPQHF	TGTGCCAGCAGCTGGACAGGCAATCAGCCCCAGCATTTT
many	TRBV4-2	NA	TRBJ1-1	CASSQESGLNTEAFF	TGTGCCAGCAGCCAAGAGTCCGGATTGAACACTGAAGCTTTCTTT
few	TRBV5-5	TRBD1	TRBJ2-3	CASSFRTGINTDTQYF	TGTGCCAGCAGCTTTAGGACAGGGATAAACACAGATACGCAGTATTTT